This TCR beta chain was identified during a study of identifying expanded T cells in peripheral blood. TCRdb's table, derived via immunoSEQ multiplex PCR, lists solely in-frame clones and lacks some. The sample has about 91,000 clones; about nine tenths are singletons. In germline, CDR1 is SEHNR, CDR2 FQNEAQ (reference sequence). V dropped 1 base and J dropped 4; count of bases not matched to a gene: 3. This CDR3 contains 15 residues. To note about this clone: Other nucleotide sequences from this sample produce the same CDR3.

Sequences were obtained from blood. The sequence derives from a person aged 18 to 69 in good health. The V call is TRBV7-9, the J call TRBJ2-5; TRBD1 aligns across 10 bases. In nucleotides, the CDR3 is TGTGCCAGCAGCTTAGGTGACAGGGGGCCAGAGACCCAGTACTTC. Translation: CASSLGDRGPETQYF.